The entry below describes one T cell receptor beta chain. These data originate in a study of T cell responses to AZD1222 COVID-19 vaccine. The V gene end was trimmed by 5 bases and the J gene end by 2 bases; junction bases not matched to a gene: 6. CDR3 length: 16 amino acids. Germline CDR1 and CDR2: SGHAT and FQNNGV. The repertoire was sequenced with immunoSEQ multiplex PCR; TCRdb's copy has only in-frame clones and lacks some. The sample yields 80,000 or so clones, 90% seen once. J is TRBJ1-3 and V is TRBV11-2; 10 nucleotides agree with TRBD1. This TCR was recovered from an adult who received the AZD1222 COVID-19 vaccine. The sample consisted of peripheral blood, taken 28 days after the second AZD1222 dose. This chain's CDR3 is CASSPGTGDTGNTIYF. In nucleotides, the CDR3 is TGTGCCAGCAGCCCCGGGACAGGGGACACTGGAAACACCATATATTTT.